This T cell receptor (beta chain) emerged from a study of graft-versus-host responses after intestinal transplantation. Background on the study: Each recipient received anti-thymocyte globulin induction, then tacrolimus and steroids for 2 to 3 years. Study-wide results and caveats: Levels of circulating GvH clones at their peak were associated with early post-transplant HvG declines.

Per germline, CDR1 SGDLS and CDR2 YYNGEE. Trimming cost V 0 bases and J 4 bases, with 5 bases left between them. This CDR3 has 13 residues. About this clone: Its antigen is unidentified.

The method was immunoSEQ multiplex PCR; TCRdb's version includes in-frame clones alone and lacks a portion of them. The table has more than 95,000 clones, roughly 84% seen once. The source was unstimulated CD4+ T cells sorted from spleen or lymph node cells, collected before intestinal transplant. The sequence was obtained from a human donor who received an intestinal transplant. V usage is TRBV9 and J usage is TRBJ2-1; a weak D match, TRBD1 (5 bases). The CDR3 region is CASSVEGYNEQFF. The DNA of the CDR3 is TGTGCCAGCAGCGTAGAGGGGTACAATGAGCAGTTCTTC.